A single sample is the source of the 20 T cell receptor beta chains below, sequenced in a study of chemoradiotherapy in HPV16-positive cancers. Generated by immunoSEQ multiplex PCR, the TCRdb table keeps only in-frame clones and is missing some. The table lists around 2,300 clones, 81% of them singletons, with approximately 39% in the top ten. The sample was tumor tissue, taken from a patient who underwent chemoradiotherapy. Receptor source: a human donor with HPV-associated anogenital cancer.

This clone occurred a few times. The CDR3 loop is CASSDGRETGELFF. The DNA for the CDR3 is TGTGCCAGCAGTGACGGGCGGGAGACCGGGGAGCTGTTTTTT. The chain couples TRBV6-4 to TRBJ2-2; 7 bases match TRBD2. This CDR3 region has 14 residues. Germline values: CDR1 MRHNA, CDR2 SNTAGT. Trimming removed 2 bases from V and 5 bases from J; junction bases left unmatched: 2.

The chain uses TRBV5-5 and TRBJ2-3; 14 positions match TRBD2. This CDR3 spans 16 amino acids. J was trimmed by 5 bases and V by 8 bases; bases with no gene match: 10. Germline V gene data show CDR1 as SGHKS and CDR2 as YYEKEE (reference sequence). The CDR3 DNA reads TGTGCCAGTGTTTCCGGGACTAGCGGGAGATTAGATACGCAGTATTTT. It is translated as CASVSGTSGRLDTQYF.

This clone was seen a few times. The chain couples TRBV5-4 to TRBJ1-1; D unclear. The V gene lost 2 bases and the J gene lost 3 bases, with 8 bases spanning the gap. CDR3 length: 13 amino acids. The germline V gene encodes CDR1 SGHNT and CDR2 YYREEE (reference sequence). CDR3 DNA: TGTGCCAGCAGCTTCCCACCAGACACTGAAGCTTTCTTT. It yields the protein CASSFPPDTEAFF.

Only a few counts were recorded for this clone. The chain uses TRBV13 and TRBJ2-3, with D possibly TRBD2 on 5 matching bases. Per germline, CDR1 PRHDT and CDR2 FYEKMQ (reference sequence). V was cut by 5 bases and J by 1 base, with 16 bases left in between. The CDR3 sequence is 16 residues long. The CDR3 sequence is CASSPGVAPRTDTQYF. The CDR3 bases are TGTGCCAGCAGCCCCGGGGTAGCGCCACGCACAGATACGCAGTATTTT.

This chain uses TRBV28 with TRBJ2-7; 7 nucleotides match TRBD2. The V segment lost 7 bases and the J segment 3 bases; nucleotides outside the gene matches: 12. CDR1 MDHEN and CDR2 SYDVKM come from the germline V gene. The CDR3 has 15 amino acids. Written as DNA, the CDR3 is TGTGCCAGCAAGTCGCCGGGGGGACTGGGCTACGAGCAGTACTTC. Its protein product is CASKSPGGLGYEQYF.

Within the sample, this clone is large. The chain links TRBV5-6 to TRBJ2-7; 8 nucleotides agree with TRBD2. Germline V gene lookup returns CDR1 SGHDT and CDR2 YYEEEE. J gave up 2 bases and V 2 bases, and 9 bases lay outside the gene matches. This CDR3 is 16 amino acids long. The CDR3 loop is CASSFSAGVAAYEQYF. The CDR3 DNA reads as TGTGCCAGCAGCTTCTCAGCGGGAGTGGCTGCCTACGAGCAGTACTTC.

This clone occurred a few times. The junction shows a germline mismatch at one end, possibly a read error. V gene TRBV5-1 combines with J gene TRBJ2-1; D possibly corresponds to TRBD2 (6 bases). The germline CDR1 and CDR2 sequences are SGHRS and YFSETQ. The CDR3 is 15 residues long. The CDR3 region has the DNA TGCGCCAGCAGTTTGGTGACTAGTTCTTACAATGAGCAGTTCTTC. Encoded protein: CASSLVTSSYNEQFF. Drawing the rest from reference TRBV5-1 and TRBJ2-1, the complete variable domain is KAGVTQTPRYLIKTRGQQVTLSCSPISGHRSVSWYQQTPGQGLQFLFEYFSETQRNKGNFPGRFSGRQFSNSRSEMNVSTLELGDSALYLCASSLVTSSYNEQFFGPGTRLTVL.

The rearrangement uses TRBV5-1 and TRBJ1-1; TRBD1 might be the D (6 bases). V was trimmed by 2 bases and J by 0 bases, leaving 11 bases between them. The CDR3 runs to 15 residues. Germline lookup yields CDR1 SGHRS and CDR2 YFSETQ. Here the CDR3 DNA reads TGCGCCAGCAGCTTACAGGGTCCCATGAACACTGAAGCTTTCTTT. It is translated as CASSLQGPMNTEAFF.

J is TRBJ1-6 and V is TRBV30; 8 bases are shared with TRBD1. Germline V lookup: CDR1 GTSNPN, CDR2 SVGIG (reference sequence). The junction had 7 bases not matched to a gene; V was cut back by 5 bases and J by 7 bases. The CDR3 is 14 residues long. This chain's CDR3 is CAWAMTGENSPLHF. Here the CDR3 DNA reads TGTGCCTGGGCTATGACAGGGGAAAATTCACCCCTCCACTTT.

V and J are TRBV15 and TRBJ2-5; D unclear. There are 15 residues in the CDR3. The germline V gene encodes CDR1 LNHNV and CDR2 YYDKDF (reference sequence). The ends were cut back, 0 bases at V and 1 base at J, with 9 bases in the middle. The CDR3, as DNA: TGTGCCACCAGCAGAGACGGCTTTATCCAAGAGACCCAGTACTTC. This codes for CATSRDGFIQETQYF.

Judged by abundance, this clone is large. V is TRBV11-1 and J is TRBJ1-3; D is undetermined. CDR1 SGHAT and CDR2 FQDESV come from the germline V gene (reference sequence). CDR3 length: 13 amino acids. V was pared by 3 bases and J by 0 bases, with 3 bases between. The CDR3 sequence is CASSFLSGNTIYF. The CDR3 nucleotides read TGTGCCAGCAGCTTCCTCTCTGGAAACACCATATATTTT.

The chain employs TRBV30 and TRBJ1-4, with D tentatively TRBD1 (6 bases). The CDR3 is 16 residues long. Germline V gene sequence: CDR1 GTSNPN, CDR2 SVGIG (reference sequence). The V and J ends lost 2 bases and 6 bases respectively, with 19 bases between them. The CDR3 loop is CAWSQGGGREDEKLFF. CDR3 nucleotide sequence: TGTGCCTGGAGTCAAGGGGGGGGGAGGGAGGATGAAAAACTGTTTTTT.

A few counts support this clone. The chain links TRBV5-4 to TRBJ2-7; 10 positions agree with TRBD1. The ends lost 0 bases at V and 4 bases at J; junction bases unmatched: 4. Per the germline V gene, CDR1 is SGHNT and CDR2 is YYREEE (reference sequence). CDR3 length: 15 amino acids. Written as DNA, the CDR3 is TGTGCCAGCAGCTTGGGACAGGGGGCGCAGTACGAGCAGTACTTC. Encoded protein: CASSLGQGAQYEQYF.

The CDR3 nucleotides read TGTGCCAGCAGTGCCAGGGGAGATACGCAGTATTTT. As protein: CASSARGDTQYF. V usage is TRBV25-1 and J usage is TRBJ2-3; tentatively, D is TRBD1 (6 bases). V lost 4 bases and J 5 bases, leaving 7 bases between the germline ends. Germline V CDR1 and CDR2: MGHDK, SYGVNS. The CDR3 runs 12 residues.

This chain joins TRBV4-1 and TRBJ2-3; perhaps TRBD2 as D (6 bases). V was shortened by 0 bases and J by 6 bases, with 16 bases between the two germline ends. This CDR3 contains 16 residues. Germline loops: CDR1 MGHRA, CDR2 YSYEKL. The DNA for the CDR3 is TGCGCCAGCAGCCAAGACTGGCGGGGACGTTCGGATACGCAGTATTTT. Translation: CASSQDWRGRSDTQYF.

The table lists this clone with a count of one. The chain joins TRBV10-1 to TRBJ2-1, with TRBD2 matching over 8 bases. CDR3 length: 13 amino acids. Trimming took 0 bases from V and 12 from J; bases not matched to a gene: 4. Germline-derived CDR1 and CDR2 are WNHNN and SYGVQD (reference sequence). This CDR3 reads CASSESPSGPQFF. DNA of the CDR3: TGCGCCAGCAGTGAGTCTCCTAGCGGGCCGCAGTTCTTC.

The chain uses TRBV2 and TRBJ2-1; D call uncertain. With 6 bases removed from V and 6 bases from J, the gap between germline ends came to 15 bases. Germline V CDR1 and CDR2: SNHLY, FYNNEI. CDR3 length equals 14 residues. The CDR3 DNA sequence: TGTGCCAGCAGGGACGCCCAGTATGGCAATGAGCAGTTCTTC. The encoded protein is CASRDAQYGNEQFF.

The chain uses TRBV19 and TRBJ1-2; D unclear. Trimming cost V 1 base and J 4 bases, with 7 bases left between them. The CDR3 spans 13 residues. Germline V gene data show CDR1 as LNHDA and CDR2 as SQIVND (reference sequence). CDR3 sequence: CASSIGQSYGYTF. As DNA, the CDR3 is TGTGCCAGTAGTATAGGCCAGAGCTATGGCTACACCTTC.

The chain couples TRBV27 to TRBJ1-2; TRBD1 aligns across 7 bases. In germline, CDR1 is MNHEY, CDR2 SMNVEV (reference sequence). With 5 bases clipped from V and 0 bases from J, the junction kept 6 bases outside the gene matches. CDR3 length equals 15 residues. The CDR3 reads CASSPRGQTNYGYTF. The CDR3 DNA sequence: TGTGCCAGCAGTCCCCGGGGACAGACTAACTATGGCTACACCTTC.

The V and J genes are TRBV5-4 and TRBJ1-2; D gene uncertain. CDR3 length: 14 amino acids. V shed 4 bases and J shed 2 bases, with 12 bases lying between them. Per germline, CDR1 SGHNT and CDR2 YYREEE (reference sequence). Here the CDR3 reads CASSHRVGNYGYTF. The DNA of the CDR3 is TGTGCCAGCAGCCACCGAGTAGGCAACTATGGCTACACCTTC.